These 16 T cell receptor beta chains share one sample of origin, sequenced in a study of T cells in Graves' hyperthyroidism and ophthalmopathy (dated by TCRdb to the late 2010s). The protocol used for the library was multiplex PCR. The data were produced on an Illumina HiSeq 2000. The TCR beta CDR3 regions were amplified from the RNA transcripts. A first-round RT-PCR of the TCR CDR3 used the HTBI primer set with the Qiagen OneStep RT-PCR kit. The public sequencing data were trimmed at Q25 with fastp and processed into clonotypes with MiXCR by TCRdb, which kept only in-frame beta chains. Entries that share a CDR3 protein sequence are merged under the most common genes and DNA. The sample data list some 800,000 distinct CDR3 sequences, and roughly 40% of these were observed just once. Around 9.3% of the sample is in the top ten clones. The sample taken for sequencing was blood. All receptors derive from a man aged 18 to 29 with Graves' hyperthyroidism.

This chain links TRBV10-3 with TRBJ1-5; 8 nucleotides match TRBD1. This CDR3 contains 12 residues. Germline loops: CDR1 ENHRY, CDR2 SYGVKD. V gave up 9 bases and J gave up 7 bases; unmatched junction bases: 5. This chain's CDR3 is CAIGQGGQPQHF. CDR3 sequence (DNA): TGTGCCATAGGACAGGGAGGCCAGCCCCAGCATTTT.

As to this clonotype: A junction boundary mismatches the germline segment, possibly from a read error. CDR3 in amino acids: CACSQDDSDNEKLFF. For the CDR3, the DNA is TGTGCCTGCAGCCAAGACGACAGCGATAATGAAAAACTGTTTTTT. The J gene is TRBJ1-4, the V gene TRBV2; the D gene is possibly TRBD1 (5 bases). This CDR3 is built from 15 residues. Germline loops: CDR1 SNHLY, CDR2 FYNNEI.

At least ten counts were recorded for this clonotype. The chain has TRBV7-2 and TRBJ2-5; TRBD1 aligns across 9 bases. This CDR3 spans 15 amino acids. The junction had 3 bases not matched to a gene; V was cut back by 0 bases and J by 4 bases. In germline, CDR1 is SGHTA, CDR2 FQGNSA. The CDR3 loop reads CASSLAGQGPETQYF. DNA of the CDR3: TGTGCCAGCAGCTTAGCGGGACAGGGCCCAGAGACCCAGTACTTC. Variable domain in full (rest from reference TRBV7-2 and TRBJ2-5): GAGVSQSPSNKVTEKGKDVELRCDPISGHTALYWYRQSLGQGLEFLIYFQGNSAPDKSGLPSDRFSAERTGGSVSTLTIQRTQQEDSAVYLCASSLAGQGPETQYFGPGTRLLVL.

This clonotype was counted between two and nine times. This chain links TRBV9 with TRBJ1-1; D not certain. CDR3 length: 15 residues. Trimming took 2 bases from V and 5 from J, leaving 16 bases between them. The V gene's germline CDR1 is SGDLS and CDR2 YYNGEE. CDR3 coding DNA: TGTGCCAGCAGCGTCTCCTCCTCCCAAGGAACTGAAGCTTTCTTT. This gives the protein CASSVSSSQGTEAFF.

The rearrangement links TRBV6-1 to TRBJ1-2, with 8 nucleotides matching TRBD1. The CDR3 covers 14 residues. The V gene end was trimmed by 3 bases and the J gene end by 4 bases; junction bases not matched to a gene: 4. Germline values: CDR1 MNHNS, CDR2 SASEGT. DNA for the CDR3: TGTGCCAGCAGTGACACAGGGGGAAGCTATGGCTACACCTTC. This codes for CASSDTGGSYGYTF.

This chain connects TRBV20-1 to TRBJ1-2, with 7 bases aligning to TRBD1. This CDR3 region has 12 residues. Trimming cost V 6 bases and J 2 bases; bases outside gene matches: 3. Germline CDR1 and CDR2: DFQATT and SNEGSKA (reference sequence). As DNA, the CDR3 is TGCAGTGCCAGGGGGATGAACTATGGCTACACCTTC. Translation gives CSARGMNYGYTF.

V usage is TRBV29-1 and J usage is TRBJ2-7, with D tentatively TRBD2 (6 bases). The V and J ends lost 8 bases and 2 bases respectively, with 13 bases between them. The CDR3 has 12 residues. Per the germline V gene, CDR1 is SQVTM and CDR2 is ANQGSEA. CDR3 nucleotide sequence: TGCAGCTTGGGCGGGGCTACCTACGAGCAGTACTTC. It specifies CSLGGATYEQYF.

This clonotype was picked up many times. The chain uses TRBV9 and TRBJ1-6, with 7 bases lining up with TRBD1. Unmatched junction bases numbered 4, after V lost 4 bases and J lost 6 bases. The CDR3 contains 14 residues. CDR1 and CDR2 (germline): SGDLS, YYNGEE. The CDR3 region has the DNA TGTGCCAGCAGCACAGGGGAGAGTAATTCACCCCTCCACTTT. This encodes CASSTGESNSPLHF.

This clonotype was counted a few times. The chain couples TRBV2 to TRBJ2-2; 9 positions agree with TRBD2. Germline values: CDR1 SNHLY, CDR2 FYNNEI. Germline trimming cut 0 bases from V and 8 bases from J; bases unmatched to any gene: 7. The CDR3 sequence is 16 residues long. DNA of the CDR3: TGTGCCAGCAGTGAAGCGCAGGCTAGCGGGAAAGGGGAGCTGTTTTTT. Protein product: CASSEAQASGKGELFF.

The CDR3 sequence: CASSISSSLASGELFF. The CDR3 region has the DNA TGTGCCAGTAGTATATCGAGCAGCTTGGCCTCCGGGGAGCTGTTTTTT. The chain couples TRBV19 to TRBJ2-2; no definite D call. Per the germline V gene, CDR1 is LNHDA and CDR2 is SQIVND (reference sequence). Between the trimmed V and J ends, which lost 2 bases and 6 bases, there was a span of 16 bases. CDR3 length: 16 residues.

This clonotype occurred many times. This chain joins TRBV20-1 and TRBJ1-4, with 7 positions matching TRBD1. The V gene's germline CDR1 is DFQATT and CDR2 SNEGSKA (reference sequence). The CDR3 contains 14 residues. J gave up 8 bases and V 0 bases, and 6 bases lay outside the gene matches. This chain's CDR3 is CSARDQTGSEKLFF. The CDR3 coding sequence is TGCAGTGCTAGAGATCAGACAGGGAGCGAAAAACTGTTTTTT.

The chain carries TRBV7-9 and TRBJ1-1, with D perhaps TRBD1 (5 bases). Germline-derived CDR1 and CDR2 are SEHNR and FQNEAQ (reference sequence). The CDR3 is 15 amino acids. V shed 2 bases and J shed 2 bases, with 12 bases lying between them. The CDR3 coding sequence is TGTGCCAGCAGCTTACAGGGAGGTTTAAACACTGAAGCTTTCTTT. It yields the protein CASSLQGGLNTEAFF.

The chain recombines TRBV6-5 with TRBJ2-7; D might be TRBD2 (6 bases). The V gene's germline CDR1 is MNHEY and CDR2 SVGAGI. The length of the CDR3 is 14 residues. Trimming removed 5 bases from V and 1 base from J, with 12 bases in between. The CDR3 is CASSRDWTSYEQYF. CDR3 sequence (DNA): TGTGCCAGCAGTCGGGACTGGACGTCCTACGAGCAGTACTTC.

This clonotype was seen repeatedly, ten times or more. This rearrangement joins TRBV7-9 to TRBJ2-7, with a tentative D call TRBD2 (5 bases). The V gene lost 4 bases and the J gene lost 4 bases, with 14 bases spanning the gap. The CDR3 is 14 amino acids. From germline, CDR1 is SEHNR and CDR2 FQNEAQ (reference sequence). The CDR3 bases are TGTGCCAGCAGCTCGAGCGGCGGGTCGTACGAGCAGTACTTC. Its protein is CASSSSGGSYEQYF.

This clonotype was detected many times. The CDR3 is CAISELGQGSTEAFF. CDR3 DNA: TGTGCCATCAGTGAACTAGGACAGGGGAGTACTGAAGCTTTCTTT. The chain joins TRBV10-3 to TRBJ1-1; 9 bases align to TRBD1. V dropped 3 bases and J dropped 5; count of bases not matched to a gene: 7. The CDR3 loop spans 15 amino acids. Germline CDR1 ENHRY, CDR2 SYGVKD.

This sequence joins TRBV19 and TRBJ2-3, with D tentatively TRBD1 (5 bases). The CDR3 covers 13 residues. Germline V gene lookup returns CDR1 LNHDA and CDR2 SQIVND (reference sequence). Trimming pared 4 bases from V and 3 bases from J, leaving 8 bases between. Written as DNA, the CDR3 is TGTGCCAGTAGTAGTCAGGGAACAGATACGCAGTATTTT. It is translated as CASSSQGTDTQYF.